This TCR beta chain comes out of a study of CD8+ T cells in alopecia areata. Broader study findings: Links between baseline CD8+ expansion and response need larger treated cohorts.

Sample treatment: oral pan-JAK inhibitor, 5-10 mg twice daily. Concerning this clone: Its cognate antigen is unknown.

There are 11 residues in the CDR3. Between the trimmed V and J ends, which lost 8 bases and 0 bases, there was a span of 4 bases. Germline V CDR1 and CDR2: LNHDA, SQIVND (reference sequence). Extraction and reverse transcription of RNA yielded cDNA as the sequencing template. Here immunoSEQ multiplex PCR was the method, and the copy in TCRdb shows in-frame clones only, minus some. Of 95,000 to 100,000 clones listed, just under 60% are singletons. This sequence joins TRBV19 and TRBJ1-1; D is uncertain. This TCR was recovered from a human donor with alopecia areata. The material was CD8+ T cells sorted from blood, obtained between weeks 55 and 65, from a patient treated with tofacitinib. The CDR3 coding sequence is TGTGCCAGTGGAATGAACACTGAAGCTTTCTTT. Protein sequence: CASGMNTEAFF. The full variable domain, its missing parts supplied by reference TRBV19 and TRBJ1-1, is DGGITQSPKYLFRKEGQNVTLSCEQNLNHDAMYWYRQDPGQGLRLIYYSQIVNDFQKGDIAEGYSVSREKKESFPLTVTSAQKNPTAFYLCASGMNTEAFFGQGTRLTVV.